The 9 T cell receptor beta chains below were found in one sample sequenced in a study of blood T cell repertoires in COVID-19. Clones were read by immunoSEQ multiplex PCR, and TCRdb kept only the in-frame ones, dropping some. This table holds some 220,000 clones, almost 85% found once. Input material: peripheral blood. These TCRs come from a man in his fifties with COVID-19, enrolled during active disease.

The gene calls are TRBV27 and TRBJ1-4, with D possibly matching TRBD1 (5 bases). CDR3 length: 14 amino acids. V shed 5 bases and J shed 7 bases, with 14 bases lying between them. CDR1 is MNHEY and CDR2 is SMNVEV in the germline V gene (reference sequence). The CDR3 protein is CASSPGVKGEKLFF. CDR3 in DNA: TGTGCCAGCAGTCCGGGGGTCAAGGGTGAAAAACTGTTTTTT.

This chain links TRBV7-3 with TRBJ2-1, with 8 positions matching TRBD1. The junction had 14 bases not matched to a gene; V was cut back by 5 bases and J by 2 bases. The CDR3 consists of 18 residues. CDR1 and CDR2 from the germline V gene are SGHTA and FQGTGA. DNA of the CDR3: TGTGCCAGCAGCCCCCGAAGAAATGACAGGGGAGCCTACAATGAGCAGTTCTTC. This gives the protein CASSPRRNDRGAYNEQFF. The complete variable domain, with remaining parts taken from reference TRBV7-3 and TRBJ2-1, reads GAGVSQTPSNKVTEKGKYVELRCDPISGHTALYWYRQSLGQGPEFLIYFQGTGAADDSGLPNDRFFAVRPEGSVSTLKIQRTERGDSAVYLCASSPRRNDRGAYNEQFFGPGTRLTVL.

This clone showed up just a few times. The CDR3 bases are TGTGCCAGCAGCCAAGAACAGGGGTTCTCCGAAAAACTGTTTTTT. Protein product: CASSQEQGFSEKLFF. V usage is TRBV3-1 (or the pseudogene TRBV3-2) and J usage is TRBJ1-4; TRBD1 matches 7 bases. The CDR3 sequence is 15 residues long. Germline CDR1 LGHDT, CDR2 YNNKEL (reference sequence). With V trimmed by 0 bases and J by 8 bases, 6 bases remained unmatched.

This clone was picked up one time. V usage is TRBV5-1 and J usage is TRBJ2-2; TRBD2 matches at 8 bases. The V and J ends lost 5 bases and 1 base, in that order; junction bases with no gene match: 4. CDR3 length: 15 amino acids. Germline V lookup: CDR1 SGHRS, CDR2 YFSETQ. Written as DNA, the CDR3 is TGCGCCAGCAGTAGCGGGACACTGAACACCGGGGAGCTGTTTTTT. It codes for CASSSGTLNTGELFF.

The chain links TRBV7-9 to TRBJ1-1; TRBD1 might be the D (6 bases). This CDR3 has 14 amino acids. The ends were cut back, 1 base at V and 9 bases at J, with 15 bases in the middle. Per the germline V gene, CDR1 is SEHNR and CDR2 is FQNEAQ (reference sequence). The CDR3 bases are TGTGCCAGCAGCTTAGGGACAGATACACTGAAAGCTTTCTTT. Protein sequence: CASSLGTDTLKAFF. Supplemented by reference TRBV7-9 and TRBJ1-1, the full variable domain reads DTGVSQNPRHKITKRGQNVTFRCDPISEHNRLYWYRQTLGQGPEFLTYFQNEAQLEKSRLLSDRFSAERPKGSFSTLEIQRTEQGDSAMYLCASSLGTDTLKAFFGQGTRLTVV.

The V gene is TRBV27, the J gene TRBJ1-2; D possibly corresponds to TRBD1 (5 bases). The germline gives CDR1 MNHEY, CDR2 SMNVEV (reference sequence). The CDR3 is made up of 13 amino acids. The germline V and J ends were trimmed by 2 bases and 6 bases, with 10 bases remaining between them. CDR3 region: CASSLIRGNGYTF. CDR3 DNA: TGTGCCAGCAGTTTAATTAGGGGAAATGGCTACACCTTC.

This chain uses TRBV12-3 or TRBV12-4 with TRBJ2-5, with D possibly matching TRBD2 (5 bases). This CDR3 is 13 amino acids long. V was shortened by 7 bases and J by 5 bases, with 14 bases between the two germline ends. CDR3 DNA sequence: TGTGCCAGCACCGCCGGGGTTCGGGAGACCCAGTACTTC. This encodes CASTAGVRETQYF.

The CDR3, as DNA: TGTGCCAGCAGTGAATTTAAAGAAAAACTGTTTTTT. It yields the protein CASSEFKEKLFF. The genes are TRBV2 and TRBJ1-4; D gene ambiguous. Germline V gene data show CDR1 as SNHLY and CDR2 as FYNNEI. V shed 2 bases and J shed 8 bases, with 6 bases lying between them. The CDR3 has 12 amino acids.

Here the CDR3 DNA reads TGTGCCAGCAGGGGGTCCGGGACACGGACCTCCTACGAGCAGTACTTC. It is translated as CASRGSGTRTSYEQYF. V and J are TRBV2 and TRBJ2-7; maybe TRBD1 (6 bases). Trimming pared 6 bases from V and 0 bases from J, leaving 18 bases between. This CDR3 has 16 residues. Germline CDR1 and CDR2: SNHLY and FYNNEI.